This TCR beta chain was identified in a study of control samples from healthy donors and cancer patients. Only in-frame clones appear in the TCRdb table, and some are missing; sequencing was by immunoSEQ multiplex PCR. Of about 130,000 clones in the sample, around 92% were seen once. V lost 8 bases to trimming and J lost 0 bases, with 4 bases between them. Germline V lookup: CDR1 MDHEN, CDR2 SYDVKM. The CDR3 contains 11 residues. The sequenced sample consisted of blood. This clonotype originated in a woman aged 45-65 years in good health. The chain employs TRBV28 and TRBJ1-2, with D hard to call. CDR3 protein: CASLANYGYTF. The CDR3 DNA sequence: TGTGCCAGCCTGGCTAACTATGGCTACACCTTC.